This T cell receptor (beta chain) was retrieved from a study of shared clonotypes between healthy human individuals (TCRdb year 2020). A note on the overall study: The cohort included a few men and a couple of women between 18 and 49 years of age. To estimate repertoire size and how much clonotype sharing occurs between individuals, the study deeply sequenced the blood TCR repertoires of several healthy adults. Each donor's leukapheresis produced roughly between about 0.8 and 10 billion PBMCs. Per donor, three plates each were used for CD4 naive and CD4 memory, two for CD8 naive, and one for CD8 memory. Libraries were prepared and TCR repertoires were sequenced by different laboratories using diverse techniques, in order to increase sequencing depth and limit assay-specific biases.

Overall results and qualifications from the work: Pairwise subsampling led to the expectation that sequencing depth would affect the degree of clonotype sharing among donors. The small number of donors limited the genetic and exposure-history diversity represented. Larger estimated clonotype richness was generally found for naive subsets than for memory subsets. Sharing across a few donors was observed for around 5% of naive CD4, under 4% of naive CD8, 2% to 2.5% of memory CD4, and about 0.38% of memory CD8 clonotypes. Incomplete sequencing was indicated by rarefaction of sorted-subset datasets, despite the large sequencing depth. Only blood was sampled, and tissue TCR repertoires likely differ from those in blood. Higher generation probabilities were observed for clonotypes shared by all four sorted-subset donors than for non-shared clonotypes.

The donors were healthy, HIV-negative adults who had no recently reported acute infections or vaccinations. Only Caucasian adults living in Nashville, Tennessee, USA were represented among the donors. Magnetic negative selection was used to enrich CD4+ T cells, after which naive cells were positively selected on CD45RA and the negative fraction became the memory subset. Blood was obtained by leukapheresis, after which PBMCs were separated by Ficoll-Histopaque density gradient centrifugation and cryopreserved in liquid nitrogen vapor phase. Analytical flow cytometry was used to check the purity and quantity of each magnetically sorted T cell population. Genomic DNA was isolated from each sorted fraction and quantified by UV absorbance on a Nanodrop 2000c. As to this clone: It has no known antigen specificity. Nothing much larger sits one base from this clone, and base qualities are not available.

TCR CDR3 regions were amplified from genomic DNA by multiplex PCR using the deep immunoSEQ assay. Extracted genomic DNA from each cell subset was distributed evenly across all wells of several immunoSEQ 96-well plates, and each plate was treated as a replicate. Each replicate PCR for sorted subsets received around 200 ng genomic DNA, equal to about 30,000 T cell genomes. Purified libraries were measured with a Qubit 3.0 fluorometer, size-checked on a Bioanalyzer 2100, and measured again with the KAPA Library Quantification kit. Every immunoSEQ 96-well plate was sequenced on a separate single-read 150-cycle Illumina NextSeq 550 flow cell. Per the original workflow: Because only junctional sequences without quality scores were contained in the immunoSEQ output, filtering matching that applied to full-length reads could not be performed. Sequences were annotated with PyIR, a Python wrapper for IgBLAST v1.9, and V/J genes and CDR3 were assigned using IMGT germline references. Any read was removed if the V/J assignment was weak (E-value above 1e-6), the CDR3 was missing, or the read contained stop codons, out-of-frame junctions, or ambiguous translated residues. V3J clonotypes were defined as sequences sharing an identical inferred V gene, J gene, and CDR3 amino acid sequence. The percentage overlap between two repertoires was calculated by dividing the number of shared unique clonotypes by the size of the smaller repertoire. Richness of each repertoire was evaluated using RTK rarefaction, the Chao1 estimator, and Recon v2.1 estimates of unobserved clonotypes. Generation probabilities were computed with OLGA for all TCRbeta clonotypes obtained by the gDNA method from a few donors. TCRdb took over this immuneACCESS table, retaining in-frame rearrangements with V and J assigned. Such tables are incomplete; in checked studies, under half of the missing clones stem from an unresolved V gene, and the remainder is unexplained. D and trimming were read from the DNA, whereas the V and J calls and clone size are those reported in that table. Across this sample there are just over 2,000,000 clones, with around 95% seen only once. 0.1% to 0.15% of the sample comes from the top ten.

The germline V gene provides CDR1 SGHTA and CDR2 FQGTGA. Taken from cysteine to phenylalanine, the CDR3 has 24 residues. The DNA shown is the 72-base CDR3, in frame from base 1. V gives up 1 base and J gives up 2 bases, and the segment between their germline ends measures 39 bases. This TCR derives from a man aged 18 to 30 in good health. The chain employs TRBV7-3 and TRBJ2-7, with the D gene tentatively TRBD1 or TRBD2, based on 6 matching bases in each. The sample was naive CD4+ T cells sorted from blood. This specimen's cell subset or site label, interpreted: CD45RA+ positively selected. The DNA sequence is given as TGTGCCAGCAGCTTAAAAGGGCGTGCCAAGCTTGGAGGGACACTCCCAAGGGTCCCCTACGAGCAGTACTTC. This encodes CASSLKGRAKLGGTLPRVPYEQYF.